One sample yielded the 30 T cell receptor beta chains listed below, sequenced in a study of blood T cell repertoires in COVID-19. Only in-frame clones appear in the TCRdb table, and some are missing; sequencing was by immunoSEQ multiplex PCR. The sample shows some 200,000 clones, approximately 90% of them seen only once. The specimen was PBMCs or T cells enriched from blood (not recorded which). The receptor set was obtained from a young woman in a cohort exposed to, infected with or recovered from COVID-19 (not recorded which).

In this sample, this clone turned up a few times. The chain is built from TRBV28 and TRBJ1-2; 8 bases map to TRBD1. Germline V CDR1 and CDR2: MDHEN, SYDVKM. The ends lost 8 bases at V and 1 base at J; junction bases unmatched: 18. The CDR3 length is 18 residues. The CDR3 reads CASSARGRTTPGNYGYTF. The DNA for the CDR3 is TGTGCCAGCTCGGCCAGGGGGCGCACGACTCCTGGTAACTATGGCTACACCTTC.

The genes are TRBV7-9 and TRBJ1-3; a possible D gene is TRBD1 (6 bases). Looked up from germline, CDR1 is SEHNR and CDR2 is FQNEAQ (reference sequence). The length of the CDR3 is 15 residues. Between the trimmed V and J ends, which lost 4 bases and 0 bases, there was a span of 10 bases. This CDR3 is CASSYDRSSGNTIYF. Written as DNA, the CDR3 is TGTGCCAGCAGCTACGACAGGAGCTCTGGAAACACCATATATTTT. Combining the CDR3 with reference TRBV7-9 and TRBJ1-3 gives the whole variable domain DTGVSQNPRHKITKRGQNVTFRCDPISEHNRLYWYRQTLGQGPEFLTYFQNEAQLEKSRLLSDRFSAERPKGSFSTLEIQRTEQGDSAMYLCASSYDRSSGNTIYFGEGSWLTVV.

V and J are TRBV10-1 and TRBJ2-2, with a possible D match to TRBD2 (5 bases). The CDR3 is made up of 13 amino acids. Germline CDR1 reads WNHNN; CDR2 reads SYGVQD (reference sequence). Trimming removed 5 bases at V and 3 bases at J, with 7 bases between. The CDR3 reads CASSSGDTGELFF. Written as DNA, the CDR3 is TGCGCCAGCAGTAGCGGTGACACCGGGGAGCTGTTTTTT.

V gene TRBV6-1 combines with J gene TRBJ2-7; 15 nucleotides align to TRBD2. The CDR3 consists of 16 residues. CDR1 and CDR2 from the germline V gene are MNHNS and SASEGT. Trimming at V came to 6 bases and at J to 5 bases, leaving 8 bases not matched to a gene. This CDR3 is CASSESGLAGGDEQYF. CDR3 DNA sequence: TGTGCCAGCAGCGAAAGCGGACTAGCGGGAGGGGACGAGCAGTACTTC.

The chain recombines TRBV6-5 with TRBJ1-1, with D possibly being TRBD1 (6 bases). This CDR3 contains 15 residues. V was clipped by 8 bases and J by 3 bases, with 19 bases between them. The V gene's germline CDR1 is MNHEY and CDR2 SVGAGI. The CDR3 DNA reads TGTGCCAGCCTGCGGACAGTTCCTCCCCACACTGAAGCTTTCTTT. Translating it yields CASLRTVPPHTEAFF.

The chain employs TRBV7-8 and TRBJ2-5; D is perhaps TRBD1 (5 bases). This CDR3 is built from 14 residues. The germline CDR1 and CDR2 sequences are SGHVS and FQNEAQ. V shed 3 bases and J shed 2 bases, with 10 bases lying between them. The CDR3 loop reads CASSLGRQQETQYF. The CDR3 nucleotides are TGTGCCAGCAGCTTGGGGCGACAGCAAGAGACCCAGTACTTC.

This clone was recorded a few times. The rearrangement joins TRBV14 to TRBJ2-7, with a weak D call TRBD1 (5 bases). This CDR3 is 13 amino acids long. CDR1 SGHDN and CDR2 FVKESK come from the germline V gene. V shed 2 bases and J shed 8 bases, with 13 bases lying between them. This CDR3 is CASSQRQGQKQYF. Here the CDR3 DNA reads TGTGCCAGCAGCCAACGGCAGGGTCAGAAGCAGTACTTC.

The DNA of the CDR3 is TGCGCCAGCAGCTTGAGCGGGACGGGATTTACGAAGCAGTACTTC. It codes for CASSLSGTGFTKQYF. The gene calls are TRBV5-1 and TRBJ2-7, with 7 bases aligning to TRBD2. This CDR3 is built from 15 residues. Germline CDR1 SGHRS, CDR2 YFSETQ. Trimming took 1 base from V and 8 from J; bases not matched to a gene: 12.

V is TRBV7-6 and J is TRBJ2-3, with TRBD1 matching over 7 bases. CDR1 is SGHVS, CDR2 FNYEAQ, per germline. Losses at the gene ends were 4 bases for V and 6 bases for J; bases not matched to a gene: 10. The CDR3 runs 15 residues. The CDR3 DNA reads as TGTGCCAGCAGCTCAGGGCTTACAGGGGAGGATACGCAGTATTTT. This encodes CASSSGLTGEDTQYF.

This chain connects TRBV6-2 or TRBV6-3 to TRBJ1-5; D gene unclear. CDR3 length: 14 amino acids. Germline V gene sequence: CDR1 MNHEY, CDR2 SVGEGT. Trimming shortened V by 6 bases and J by 4 bases, and 13 bases separated the two germline ends. The CDR3 here is CASSPSSGNQPQHF. As DNA, the CDR3 is TGTGCCAGCAGCCCCTCCTCCGGGAATCAGCCCCAGCATTTT.

V and J are TRBV18 and TRBJ2-2; D possibly corresponds to TRBD1 (5 bases). CDR3 size: 15 residues. V was cut by 2 bases and J by 4 bases, with 11 bases left in between. Germline V CDR1 and CDR2: KGHSH, LQKENI. This CDR3 reads CASSPTQDGTGELFF. The CDR3 nucleotides are TGTGCCAGCTCACCAACACAGGATGGCACCGGGGAGCTGTTTTTT.

This chain joins TRBV10-1 and TRBJ2-1, with 10 nucleotides matching TRBD1. Trimming took 3 bases from V and 0 from J; bases not matched to a gene: 5. Germline CDR1 WNHNN, CDR2 SYGVQD (reference sequence). This CDR3 is 17 amino acids long. CDR3 sequence reads: CASSERQGAFSYNEQFF. The DNA of the CDR3 is TGCGCCAGCAGTGAACGACAGGGGGCATTCTCCTACAATGAGCAGTTCTTC.

This chain joins TRBV24-1 and TRBJ2-1; 8 nucleotides match TRBD1. Germline lookup yields CDR1 KGHDR and CDR2 SFDVKD. V was clipped by 5 bases and J by 6 bases; unmatched bases: 5. CDR3 length: 14 amino acids. This CDR3 reads CATSGMTGVNEQFF. CDR3 coding DNA: TGTGCCACCAGTGGTATGACAGGGGTCAATGAGCAGTTCTTC.

CDR3 DNA: TGTGCCAGCAGTGAAGAAGGCTACAGGCAGGGTGGTGAAAAACTGTTTTTT. Translating gives CASSEEGYRQGGEKLFF. This chain uses TRBV2 with TRBJ1-4, with D perhaps matching TRBD1 (5 bases). The V end was cut by 1 base, the J end by 7 bases, with 19 bases between. The CDR3 is 17 amino acids. Germline CDR1 SNHLY, CDR2 FYNNEI.

The rearrangement links TRBV9 to TRBJ2-7; the match to TRBD2 covers 7 bases. The ends lost 2 bases at V and 0 bases at J; junction bases unmatched: 5. The CDR3 contains 15 residues. Germline lookup yields CDR1 SGDLS and CDR2 YYNGEE. As DNA, the CDR3 is TGTGCCAGCAGCGTCACTAGCGCATCCTCCTACGAGCAGTACTTC. Its protein product is CASSVTSASSYEQYF.

The rearrangement uses TRBV7-3 and TRBJ1-6, with TRBD1 matching over 7 bases. The CDR3 covers 15 residues. Germline assignment: CDR1 SGHTA and CDR2 FQGTGA. V shed 1 base, J shed 7 bases, and the junction held 4 bases outside the gene matches. In DNA, the CDR3 is TGTGCCAGCAGCTTAATGGGGACAGAGAATTCACCCCTCCACTTT. It is translated as CASSLMGTENSPLHF.

The CDR3 here is CASSVAPSTDTQYF. CDR3 sequence (DNA): TGTGCCAGCAGCGTAGCCCCTTCCACAGATACGCAGTATTTT. This sequence joins TRBV9 and TRBJ2-3, with no clear D. The CDR3 spans 14 residues. Looked up from germline, CDR1 is SGDLS and CDR2 is YYNGEE. V was clipped by 0 bases and J by 2 bases, with 7 bases between them.

The chain joins TRBV7-6 to TRBJ2-5; a possible D gene is TRBD1 (5 bases). This CDR3 is built from 17 residues. Trimming left V 0 bases short and J 5 bases short, with 19 bases between. The germline gives CDR1 SGHVS, CDR2 FNYEAQ. The CDR3 DNA reads TGTGCCAGCAGCTTAGCCCGTCGTCTAGGGGTCCAGGAGACCCAGTACTTC. It is translated as CASSLARRLGVQETQYF. Supplemented by reference TRBV7-6 and TRBJ2-5, the full variable domain reads GAGVSQSPRYKVTKRGQDVALRCDPISGHVSLYWYRQALGQGPEFLTYFNYEAQQDKSGLPNDRFSAERPEGSISTLTIQRTEQRDSAMYRCASSLARRLGVQETQYFGPGTRLLVL.

The chain joins TRBV11-2 to TRBJ2-7, with D tentatively TRBD2 (5 bases). V lost 0 bases and J 12 bases, leaving 27 bases between the germline ends. The CDR3 consists of 17 residues. Germline-derived CDR1 and CDR2 are SGHAT and FQNNGV. In DNA, the CDR3 is TGTGCCAGCAGCTTAGAGAGGGCGTGGTCCCCTCAGGTCGCGGTGTACTTC. Translating it yields CASSLERAWSPQVAVYF.

In its sample, this clone was seen once. J is TRBJ2-2 and V is TRBV18, with D tentatively TRBD1 (6 bases). Germline CDR1 and CDR2: KGHSH and LQKENI. The CDR3 length is 16 residues. Trimming removed 4 bases from V and 4 bases from J, with 16 bases in between. The CDR3 sequence: CASSQSSGAGTGELFF. The CDR3 DNA follows: TGTGCCAGCTCACAAAGCTCAGGGGCAGGCACCGGGGAGCTGTTTTTT.

The V call is TRBV7-9, the J call TRBJ1-3; D is perhaps TRBD1 (5 bases). CDR1 SEHNR and CDR2 FQNEAQ come from the germline V gene (reference sequence). The CDR3 contains 14 residues. V dropped 3 bases and J dropped 4 bases, with 10 bases sitting between them. DNA for the CDR3: TGTGCCAGCAGCTTGGGGGGGTACGGAAACACCATATATTTT. Its protein is CASSLGGYGNTIYF.

The count of this clone is one. The V and J genes are TRBV5-4 and TRBJ1-1; 9 bases align to TRBD1. Germline-derived CDR1 and CDR2 are SGHNT and YYREEE (reference sequence). J lost 6 bases, V lost 3 bases, and 6 bases had no gene match. The CDR3 consists of 14 residues. Here the CDR3 reads CASSYGTGRPEAFF. Written as DNA, the CDR3 is TGTGCCAGCAGCTACGGGACAGGGAGGCCTGAAGCTTTCTTT.

The chain is built from TRBV6-5 and TRBJ2-6; D gene ambiguous. Trimming stripped 5 bases from V and 0 bases from J, with 8 bases between. CDR1 is MNHEY, CDR2 SVGAGI, per germline. The CDR3 has 15 amino acids. The DNA for the CDR3 is TGTGCCAGCAGTCAGGTAACCTCTGGGGCCAACGTCCTGACTTTC. Translating it yields CASSQVTSGANVLTF.

The V and J genes are TRBV6-6 and TRBJ1-1; 10 bases line up with TRBD1. Germline V gene data show CDR1 as MNHNY and CDR2 as SVGAGI (reference sequence). The CDR3 has 15 amino acids. V was pared by 4 bases and J by 3 bases, with 5 bases of the junction left unmatched. The CDR3 region is CASSWTGGIDTEAFF. CDR3 DNA sequence: TGTGCCAGCAGTTGGACAGGGGGTATCGACACTGAAGCTTTCTTT.

V is TRBV19 and J is TRBJ2-3; D is perhaps TRBD2 (5 bases). CDR1 and CDR2 (germline): LNHDA, SQIVND (reference sequence). The CDR3 length is 15 residues. V dropped 9 bases and J dropped 0 bases, with 16 bases sitting between them. CDR3 DNA: TGTGCCAGCTCCCCGGCGGAGGCTAGCACAGATACGCAGTATTTT. This encodes CASSPAEASTDTQYF.

The V gene is TRBV5-4, the J gene TRBJ2-1, with 8 bases lining up with TRBD1. Germline V gives CDR1 SGHNT, CDR2 YYREEE (reference sequence). J was trimmed by 3 bases and V by 4 bases; bases with no gene match: 6. This CDR3 spans 15 amino acids. CDR3 coding DNA: TGTGCCAGCAGCATCCGGGACAGGATCTACAATGAGCAGTTCTTC. It encodes CASSIRDRIYNEQFF.

The table lists this clone with a count of one. This chain links TRBV7-6 with TRBJ1-3; 7 bases match TRBD1. The CDR3 totals 15 residues. J lost 2 bases, V lost 5 bases, and 6 bases had no gene match. Germline-derived CDR1 and CDR2 are SGHVS and FNYEAQ. CDR3 in amino acids: CASSASTGTGNTIYF. For the CDR3, the DNA is TGTGCCAGCAGCGCGTCGACAGGGACTGGAAACACCATATATTTT.

The chain employs TRBV18 and TRBJ1-4; D might be TRBD1 (6 bases). With 5 bases removed from V and 0 bases from J, the gap between germline ends came to 10 bases. CDR3 length equals 15 residues. The germline V gene encodes CDR1 KGHSH and CDR2 LQKENI. The CDR3 spells CASSTQGTTNEKLFF. CDR3 sequence (DNA): TGTGCCAGCTCAACGCAGGGGACAACTAATGAAAAACTGTTTTTT.

V is TRBV7-8 and J is TRBJ2-2; no firm D call. The CDR3 contains 16 residues. Trimming removed 6 bases from V and 4 bases from J, with 18 bases in between. Looked up from germline, CDR1 is SGHVS and CDR2 is FQNEAQ. In DNA, the CDR3 is TGTGCCAGCAGTTCACAGATTATCTTGGGCACCGGGGAGCTGTTTTTT. Encoded protein: CASSSQIILGTGELFF.

The chain links TRBV2 to TRBJ1-5; the D is unclear. V lost 7 bases and J lost 0, with 10 bases in between. The V gene's germline CDR1 is SNHLY and CDR2 FYNNEI. The CDR3 runs to 14 residues. Here the CDR3 DNA reads TGTGCCAGCACCCAGGTCAATAGCAATCAGCCCCAGCATTTT. This encodes CASTQVNSNQPQHF. The full variable domain, rest sourced from reference TRBV2 and TRBJ1-5, is EPEVTQTPSHQVTQMGQEVILRCVPISNHLYFYWYRQILGQKVEFLVSFYNNEISEKSEIFDDQFSVERPDGSNFTLKIRSTKLEDSAMYFCASTQVNSNQPQHFGDGTRLSIL.